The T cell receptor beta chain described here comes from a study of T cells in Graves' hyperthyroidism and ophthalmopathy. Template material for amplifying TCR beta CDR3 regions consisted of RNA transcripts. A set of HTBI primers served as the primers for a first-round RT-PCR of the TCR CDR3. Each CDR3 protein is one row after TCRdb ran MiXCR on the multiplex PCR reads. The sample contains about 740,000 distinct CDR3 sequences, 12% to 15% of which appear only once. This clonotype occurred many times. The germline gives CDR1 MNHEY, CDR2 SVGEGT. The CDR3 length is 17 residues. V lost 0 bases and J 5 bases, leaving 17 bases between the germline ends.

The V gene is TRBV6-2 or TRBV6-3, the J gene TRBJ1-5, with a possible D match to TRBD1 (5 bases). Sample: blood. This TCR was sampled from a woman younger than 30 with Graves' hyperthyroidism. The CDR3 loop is CASSYSEVWGRDQPQHF. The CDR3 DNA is TGTGCCAGCAGTTACTCGGAGGTTTGGGGACGGGATCAGCCCCAGCATTTT.